Listed below are T cell receptor beta chains from one sample, sequenced in a study of blood T cell repertoires in COVID-19. This table comes from immunoSEQ multiplex PCR, and its TCRdb copy is limited to in-frame clones, with some not included. Of about 87,000 clones in the sample, about 88% were seen once. Sequencing was performed on peripheral blood. Receptors were obtained from a woman older than 75 with active COVID-19. CDR3s leave out the opening cysteine and the closing phenylalanine or tryptophan.

V	CDR3
TRBV5-1	ASSLVGLLDEQF
TRBV28	ATAGGGSPDTQY
TRBV27	ASSLGLAGANVLT
TRBV5-1	ASSLEGSGWSPLH
TRBV30	AWSRWGQSNLPYEQY
TRBV2	ASALGGPQH
TRBV12-3/TRBV12-4	ASSPTEQETQY
TRBV7-9	ASTELGQGAGGEQF
TRBV5-4	ASSPRTGLYGYT
TRBV5-4	ASSLAASTDTQY
TRBV27	ASSLSSRGVYSNQPQH
TRBV5-4	ASSLGLAGGPNEQF
TRBV5-1	ASSVSGRLEETQY
TRBV28	ASSLRAPRVGGEQY
TRBV5-1	ASSPVRRSVFFGASEETQY
TRBV7-2	ASRTLAGSNEQY
TRBV5-4	ASSSGQSDYEKLF
TRBV20-1	SASPGSTVEQF